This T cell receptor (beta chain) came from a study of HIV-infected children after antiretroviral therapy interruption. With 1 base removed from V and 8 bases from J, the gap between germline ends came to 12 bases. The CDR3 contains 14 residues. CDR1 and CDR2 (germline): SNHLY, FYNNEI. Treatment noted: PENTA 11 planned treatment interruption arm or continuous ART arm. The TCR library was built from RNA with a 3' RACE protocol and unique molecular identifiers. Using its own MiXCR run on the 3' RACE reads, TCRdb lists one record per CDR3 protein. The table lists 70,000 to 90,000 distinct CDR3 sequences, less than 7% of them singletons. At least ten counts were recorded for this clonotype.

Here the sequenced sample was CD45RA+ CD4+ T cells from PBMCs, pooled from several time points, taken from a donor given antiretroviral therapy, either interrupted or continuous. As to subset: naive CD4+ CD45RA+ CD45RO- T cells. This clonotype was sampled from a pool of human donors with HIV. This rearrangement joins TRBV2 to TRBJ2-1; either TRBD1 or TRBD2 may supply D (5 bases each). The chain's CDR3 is CASSEGGGRDEQFF. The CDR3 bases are TGTGCCAGCAGTGAAGGTGGGGGTAGGGATGAGCAGTTCTTC.